The 29 T cell receptor beta chains below all came from one sample that was sequenced in a study of T-cell memory formation after mild COVID-19. TCRdb reprocessed the 5' RACE reads with MiXCR, giving one entry per CDR3 protein. This sample has about 600,000 distinct CDR3 sequences; roughly 21% occur once, and the top ten carry under 8.5%. Sequenced input: PBMCs or a T cell subset sorted from them (not recorded which). The receptor set was obtained from an adult woman who had mild COVID-19 (a few samples of this study predate the infection). Cell type and time point are not known.

The sample holds a few counts of this clonotype. The chain is built from TRBV6-6 and TRBJ2-5, with D hard to call. V was shortened by 2 bases and J by 4 bases, with 5 bases between the two germline ends. Germline loops: CDR1 MNHNY, CDR2 SVGAGI (reference sequence). The CDR3 has 12 residues. The CDR3 sequence: CASSYGRETQYF. In DNA form, the CDR3 reads TGTGCCAGCAGTTACGGAAGAGAGACCCAGTACTTC.

The CDR3 is CSARGLVGVNNSPLHF. The CDR3, as DNA: TGCAGTGCTAGGGGGTTGGTAGGGGTCAATAATTCACCCCTCCACTTT. This chain uses TRBV20-1 with TRBJ1-6; tentatively, D is TRBD1 (5 bases). Per the germline V gene, CDR1 is DFQATT and CDR2 is SNEGSKA (reference sequence). The CDR3 length is 16 residues. Trimming shortened V by 3 bases and J by 5 bases, and 17 bases separated the two germline ends.

The chain has TRBV18 and TRBJ2-1, with D perhaps TRBD1 (6 bases). The CDR3 extends over 16 amino acids. CDR1 and CDR2 from the germline V gene are KGHSH and LQKENI. V was trimmed by 1 base and J by 3 bases, leaving 13 bases between them. The CDR3 sequence: CASSPQRDTLYNEQFF. In nucleotides, the CDR3 is TGTGCCAGCTCACCACAACGGGACACCCTCTACAATGAGCAGTTCTTC.

This clonotype has just a few counts. The chain uses TRBV29-1 and TRBJ2-7; TRBD2 is a possible D gene (6 bases). Germline V lookup: CDR1 SQVTM, CDR2 ANQGSEA. There are 13 residues in the CDR3. V was cut by 3 bases and J by 4 bases, with 13 bases left in between. The CDR3 sequence is CSVDSGTGYEQYF. In DNA form, the CDR3 reads TGCAGCGTTGACTCCGGGACTGGTTACGAGCAGTACTTC.

This clonotype was seen only a few times. This chain links TRBV2 with TRBJ1-6; D is possibly TRBD1 (5 bases). The germline V and J ends were trimmed by 4 bases and 5 bases, with 9 bases remaining between them. The CDR3 runs to 14 residues. Germline V CDR1 and CDR2: SNHLY, FYNNEI. The CDR3 coding sequence is TGTGCCAGCAGTGGCAGGGTCGATAATTCACCCCTCCACTTT. Translation: CASSGRVDNSPLHF.

In this sample, this clonotype turned up a few times. The CDR3 spells CASSYPDDGRDYGYTF. The CDR3 nucleotides read TGTGCCAGCAGTTACCCGGACGATGGGAGGGACTATGGCTACACCTTC. This chain links TRBV6-6 with TRBJ1-2; no clear D gene. Trimming took 2 bases from V and 3 from J, leaving 16 bases between them. CDR3 length: 16 amino acids. Germline loops: CDR1 MNHNY, CDR2 SVGAGI (reference sequence).

This clonotype has just a few counts. The V call is TRBV5-1, the J call TRBJ2-2; D possibly matches TRBD1 or TRBD2 (5 bases each). Germline assignment: CDR1 SGHRS and CDR2 YFSETQ. V lost 3 bases and J lost 1, with 22 bases in between. CDR3 size: 19 residues. The DNA for the CDR3 is TGCGCCAGCAGCTCCTGGTTGGCGGCGGGCAGGGTGAACACCGGGGAGCTGTTTTTT. Translated, it gives CASSSWLAAGRVNTGELFF.

V is TRBV5-1 and J is TRBJ2-7; TRBD1 matches at 9 bases. V shed 4 bases and J 5 bases; nucleotides not matched to a gene: 7. This CDR3 is built from 14 residues. Germline V gives CDR1 SGHRS, CDR2 YFSETQ. The CDR3 DNA follows: TGCGCCAGCAGCCGACAGGGGGAAAACGACGAGCAGTACTTC. Its translation is CASSRQGENDEQYF.

In this sample, this clonotype turned up a few times. This rearrangement joins TRBV6-2 or TRBV6-3 to TRBJ2-7, with 7 bases lining up with TRBD1. The CDR3 consists of 14 residues. The germline CDR1 and CDR2 sequences are MNHEY and SVGEGT. J was trimmed by 6 bases and V by 4 bases; bases with no gene match: 9. Here the CDR3 DNA reads TGTGCCAGCAGTTTAGAACAGGGGCTCGTCGAGCAGTACTTC. Its translation: CASSLEQGLVEQYF.

The chain recombines TRBV4-1 with TRBJ1-1; D is uncertain. This CDR3 is 13 amino acids long. CDR1 is MGHRA, CDR2 YSYEKL, per germline. V was cut by 1 base and J by 4 bases, with 7 bases left in between. As DNA, the CDR3 is TGCGCCAGCAGCCAAGGGGGTCTCACTGAAGCTTTCTTT. Protein: CASSQGGLTEAFF.

This clonotype was seen only a few times. The rearrangement links TRBV24-1 to TRBJ2-1, with 10 bases that match TRBD2. The V gene end was trimmed by 3 bases and the J gene end by 0 bases; junction bases not matched to a gene: 4. From germline, CDR1 is KGHDR and CDR2 SFDVKD. CDR3 length equals 17 residues. CDR3 sequence: CATSDVSGGSSYNEQFF. The CDR3 DNA sequence: TGTGCCACCAGTGATGTTAGCGGGGGGAGCTCCTACAATGAGCAGTTCTTC.

The rearrangement uses TRBV18 and TRBJ1-1, with D unclear. CDR3 length: 13 residues. V was shortened by 6 bases and J by 1 base, with 9 bases between the two germline ends. From germline, CDR1 is KGHSH and CDR2 LQKENI. DNA of the CDR3: TGTGCCAGCTCTTCGCGAGCGAACACTGAAGCTTTCTTT. It translates to CASSSRANTEAFF.

This chain connects TRBV30 to TRBJ1-5; 7 bases match TRBD1. This CDR3 comprises 15 residues. Germline V gene data show CDR1 as GTSNPN and CDR2 as SVGIG (reference sequence). The V segment lost 3 bases and the J segment 4 bases; nucleotides outside the gene matches: 9. The chain's CDR3 is CAWSRDSTQNQPQHF. The CDR3 coding sequence is TGTGCCTGGAGCCGGGACAGTACCCAAAATCAGCCCCAGCATTTT.

There are a few counts of this clonotype. This chain connects TRBV6-2 or TRBV6-3 to TRBJ2-3; 8 bases line up with TRBD2. CDR3 size: 14 residues. The germline CDR1 and CDR2 sequences are MNHEY and SVGEGT. The ends lost 7 bases at V and 0 bases at J; junction bases unmatched: 3. The CDR3: CASTLAGSTDTQYF. The CDR3 DNA follows: TGTGCCAGCACCCTAGCGGGCAGCACAGATACGCAGTATTTT.

The chain is built from TRBV7-9 and TRBJ2-7; perhaps D is TRBD1 or TRBD2 (6 bases each). Per the germline V gene, CDR1 is SEHNR and CDR2 is FQNEAQ (reference sequence). The ends were cut back, 2 bases at V and 9 bases at J, with 14 bases in the middle. This CDR3 comprises 13 residues. CDR3 amino acids: CASSLIEEGVQYF. In DNA form, the CDR3 reads TGTGCCAGCAGCTTAATAGAGGAGGGGGTGCAGTACTTC. The full variable domain, rest sourced from reference TRBV7-9 and TRBJ2-7, is DTGVSQNPRHKITKRGQNVTFRCDPISEHNRLYWYRQTLGQGPEFLTYFQNEAQLEKSRLLSDRFSAERPKGSFSTLEIQRTEQGDSAMYLCASSLIEEGVQYFGPGTRLTVT.

The rearrangement uses TRBV7-2 and TRBJ2-5; either TRBD1 or TRBD2 may supply D (6 bases each). The germline V gene encodes CDR1 SGHTA and CDR2 FQGNSA. Trimming left V 5 bases short and J 3 bases short, with 13 bases between. The CDR3 length is 14 residues. CDR3 in amino acids: CASSVGGLKETQYF. CDR3 coding DNA: TGTGCCAGCAGCGTCGGGGGCTTAAAAGAGACCCAGTACTTC. Variable domain in full (rest from reference TRBV7-2 and TRBJ2-5): GAGVSQSPSNKVTEKGKDVELRCDPISGHTALYWYRQSLGQGLEFLIYFQGNSAPDKSGLPSDRFSAERTGGSVSTLTIQRTQQEDSAVYLCASSVGGLKETQYFGPGTRLLVL.

This clonotype was counted only a few times. This chain connects TRBV15 to TRBJ2-3; 11 nucleotides match TRBD2. J gave up 5 bases and V 7 bases, and 14 bases lay outside the gene matches. CDR3 length equals 17 residues. Germline V lookup: CDR1 LNHNV, CDR2 YYDKDF (reference sequence). CDR3 residues: CATNLSPLAGDQDTQYF. CDR3 nucleotide sequence: TGTGCCACCAACCTATCCCCACTAGCGGGAGACCAAGATACGCAGTATTTT.

V is TRBV6-6 and J is TRBJ2-3, with TRBD1 matching 8 bases. V lost 6 bases to trimming and J lost 4 bases; unmatched junction nucleotides: 6. The CDR3 is made up of 14 amino acids. In germline, CDR1 is MNHNY, CDR2 SVGAGI (reference sequence). CDR3 nucleotide sequence: TGTGCCAGCAGAAACACGGACAGGGCAGATACGCAGTATTTT. This codes for CASRNTDRADTQYF.

The chain couples TRBV4-3 to TRBJ1-1, with no clear D. The ends were cut back, 1 base at V and 1 base at J, with 7 bases in the middle. Germline CDR1 LGHNA, CDR2 YSLEER. The CDR3 spans 14 residues. In DNA form, the CDR3 reads TGCGCCAGCAGCCAAGTGGACGGGAACACTGAAGCTTTCTTT. It encodes CASSQVDGNTEAFF.

There are a few counts of this clonotype. This chain joins TRBV11-3 and TRBJ2-2; the D gene is possibly TRBD2 (6 bases). The CDR3 loop spans 16 amino acids. CDR1 and CDR2 (germline): SGHNT, YENEEA. With 0 bases removed from V and 2 bases from J, the gap between germline ends came to 10 bases. CDR3 nucleotides: TGTGCCAGCAGCTTAGACGGGGGAGGAAACACCGGGGAGCTGTTTTTT. It encodes CASSLDGGGNTGELFF.

V usage is TRBV12-3 or TRBV12-4 and J usage is TRBJ2-1; 9 nucleotides agree with TRBD2. The CDR3 is 15 amino acids. V shed 3 bases and J 6 bases; nucleotides not matched to a gene: 6. CDR3 coding DNA: TGTGCCAGCAGTTTTCGGACTAGCGAGGGCAATGAGCAGTTCTTC. As protein: CASSFRTSEGNEQFF.

There are many counts of this clonotype. V is TRBV27 and J is TRBJ1-2, with D maybe TRBD1 (5 bases). V was trimmed by 6 bases and J by 7 bases, leaving 12 bases between them. Per the germline V gene, CDR1 is MNHEY and CDR2 is SMNVEV (reference sequence). This CDR3 spans 12 amino acids. This CDR3 is CASSTAQGGYTF. CDR3 DNA sequence: TGTGCCAGCAGCACCGCTCAGGGTGGCTACACCTTC.

The chain combines TRBV7-9 with TRBJ1-1; D ambiguous. The V gene's germline CDR1 is SEHNR and CDR2 FQNEAQ (reference sequence). This CDR3 contains 15 residues. Trimming pared 5 bases from V and 1 base from J, leaving 14 bases between. CDR3 sequence: CASSVAYEPNTEAFF. The CDR3 DNA sequence: TGTGCCAGCAGCGTGGCATACGAACCGAACACTGAAGCTTTCTTT.

This clonotype occurred a few times. The CDR3 nucleotides are TGTGCCAGCAGTTTCGGGCAGAAGAACACCGGGGAGCTGTTTTTT. This sequence encodes CASSFGQKNTGELFF. This chain links TRBV12-3 or TRBV12-4 with TRBJ2-2; D is unresolved. The CDR3 extends over 15 amino acids. Trimming removed 3 bases at V and 1 base at J, with 9 bases between.

J is TRBJ2-7 and V is TRBV5-1, with D perhaps matching TRBD1 (7 bases). The CDR3 sequence is 16 residues long. V gave up 0 bases and J gave up 6 bases, with 19 bases separating them. Germline assignment: CDR1 SGHRS and CDR2 YFSETQ. The CDR3 is CASSLAGGQRVSEQYF. The DNA of the CDR3 is TGCGCCAGCAGCTTGGCCGGGGGACAGCGGGTCTCCGAGCAGTACTTC.

This clonotype was observed a few times. CDR3 protein: CASSPPGGGDTQYF. The CDR3 coding sequence is TGTGCCAGCAGCCCACCCGGGGGGGGAGATACGCAGTATTTT. This chain joins TRBV11-2 and TRBJ2-3, with 8 bases identical to TRBD2. Germline CDR1 SGHAT, CDR2 FQNNGV. Losses at the gene ends were 5 bases for V and 5 bases for J; bases not matched to a gene: 6. The CDR3 sequence is 14 residues long.

The chain uses TRBV20-1 and TRBJ2-7; 8 nucleotides match TRBD2. J lost 1 base, V lost 2 bases, and 7 bases had no gene match. The CDR3 consists of 15 residues. Germline V lookup: CDR1 DFQATT, CDR2 SNEGSKA (reference sequence). CDR3 region: CSARSGTRESYEQYF. CDR3 DNA: TGCAGTGCTAGATCTGGGACTAGGGAGTCCTACGAGCAGTACTTC.

This clonotype was picked up a small number of times. The V gene is TRBV2, the J gene TRBJ1-2; D is unclear. V was cut by 4 bases and J by 1 base, with 7 bases left in between. CDR1 and CDR2 (germline): SNHLY, FYNNEI. The CDR3 runs to 13 residues. The CDR3 DNA is TGTGCCAGCAGTGTAGAGCTTAACTATGGCTACACCTTC. Amino acids: CASSVELNYGYTF.

This clonotype was seen only a few times. The chain links TRBV5-1 to TRBJ2-1; TRBD2 might be the D (6 bases). With 3 bases removed from V and 12 bases from J, the gap between germline ends came to 13 bases. The CDR3 length is 12 residues. CDR1 is SGHRS, CDR2 YFSETQ, per germline. CDR3 amino acids: CASSSPPGGQFF. CDR3 nucleotides: TGCGCCAGCAGCTCCCCCCCCGGGGGGCAGTTCTTC.